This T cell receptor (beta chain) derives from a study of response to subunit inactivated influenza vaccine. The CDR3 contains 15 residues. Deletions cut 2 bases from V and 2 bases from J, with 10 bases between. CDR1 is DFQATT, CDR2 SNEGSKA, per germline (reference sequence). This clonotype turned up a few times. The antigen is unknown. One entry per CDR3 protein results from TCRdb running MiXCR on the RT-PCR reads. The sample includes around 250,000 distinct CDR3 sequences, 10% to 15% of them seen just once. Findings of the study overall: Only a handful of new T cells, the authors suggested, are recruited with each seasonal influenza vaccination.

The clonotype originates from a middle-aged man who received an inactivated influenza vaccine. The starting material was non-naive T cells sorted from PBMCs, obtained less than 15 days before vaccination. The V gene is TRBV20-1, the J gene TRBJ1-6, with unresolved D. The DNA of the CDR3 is TGCAGTGCTAGAATGGAAGGGCCCTATAATTCACCCCTCCACTTT. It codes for CSARMEGPYNSPLHF.